These 8 T cell receptor beta chains were all obtained from the same sample, sequenced in a study of blood T cell repertoires in COVID-19. Produced via immunoSEQ multiplex PCR; TCRdb's table is partial and in-frame only. The sample has around 400,000 clones, over 85% seen once. The sequencing input was PBMCs or T cells enriched from blood (not recorded which). The origin of the receptors is a woman in her twenties or thirties who had recovered from COVID-19.

The J gene is TRBJ1-1, the V gene TRBV18; 9 bases align to TRBD1. Trimming took 4 bases from V and 3 from J; bases not matched to a gene: 3. The V gene's germline CDR1 is KGHSH and CDR2 LQKENI. The CDR3 extends over 14 amino acids. CDR3 DNA sequence: TGTGCCAGCTCACTGGGACAGGGCTACACTGAAGCTTTCTTT. Protein sequence: CASSLGQGYTEAFF.

This clone was seen a few times. The chain has TRBV20-1 and TRBJ2-7, with D maybe TRBD1 (6 bases). The V end was cut by 3 bases, the J end by 6 bases, with 6 bases between. CDR1 and CDR2 (germline): DFQATT, SNEGSKA (reference sequence). The CDR3 extends over 10 amino acids. CDR3 loop: CSARGAEQYF. CDR3 nucleotides: TGCAGTGCTAGGGGGGCCGAGCAGTACTTC.

This chain connects TRBV5-1 to TRBJ1-1; 9 positions match TRBD1. CDR3 size: 14 residues. The germline V gene encodes CDR1 SGHRS and CDR2 YFSETQ. With 4 bases clipped from V and 5 bases from J, the junction kept 6 bases outside the gene matches. The CDR3 loop is CASSVTGGVTEAFF. The CDR3 nucleotides are TGCGCCAGCAGCGTCACAGGGGGCGTTACTGAAGCTTTCTTT.

The rearrangement joins TRBV19 to TRBJ2-1; D gene uncertain. The V end lost 2 bases, the J end lost 5 bases, and 16 bases lay between the germline ends. This CDR3 comprises 16 residues. Germline lookup yields CDR1 LNHDA and CDR2 SQIVND (reference sequence). CDR3 DNA sequence: TGTGCCAGTAGTATATCCCAGGCAGCCTTGGACAATGAGCAGTTCTTC. Translated: CASSISQAALDNEQFF. The full variable domain, its missing parts supplied by reference TRBV19 and TRBJ2-1, is DGGITQSPKYLFRKEGQNVTLSCEQNLNHDAMYWYRQDPGQGLRLIYYSQIVNDFQKGDIAEGYSVSREKKESFPLTVTSAQKNPTAFYLCASSISQAALDNEQFFGPGTRLTVL.

This chain links TRBV5-6 with TRBJ1-2, with TRBD1 matching 9 bases. The CDR3 covers 15 residues. Germline CDR1 and CDR2: SGHDT and YYEEEE. Trimming cost V 4 bases and J 7 bases; bases outside gene matches: 11. Written as DNA, the CDR3 is TGTGCCAGCAGCCAGTATAACAGGGGGCGTTTTGGCTACACCTTC. Encoded protein: CASSQYNRGRFGYTF.

The chain recombines TRBV11-2 with TRBJ1-2, with D uncertain. This CDR3 comprises 15 residues. With 2 bases removed from V and 4 bases from J, the gap between germline ends came to 14 bases. Per germline, CDR1 SGHAT and CDR2 FQNNGV. Here the CDR3 DNA reads TGTGCCAGCAGCTTACGTGGAGGATCAGTCTATGGCTACACCTTC. It encodes CASSLRGGSVYGYTF.

The gene calls are TRBV7-9 and TRBJ2-7; 13 bases match TRBD2. Losses at the gene ends were 5 bases for V and 10 bases for J; bases not matched to a gene: 8. Germline loops: CDR1 SEHNR, CDR2 FQNEAQ (reference sequence). This CDR3 is 14 amino acids long. CDR3 residues: CASSPLTSGGSQYF. The CDR3 DNA sequence: TGTGCCAGCAGCCCGCTGACTAGCGGGGGGAGTCAGTACTTC.

This chain links TRBV30 with TRBJ1-4; 8 nucleotides match TRBD1. In germline, CDR1 is GTSNPN, CDR2 SVGIG (reference sequence). The CDR3 spans 16 residues. V was clipped by 2 bases and J by 3 bases; unmatched bases: 8. CDR3 sequence (DNA): TGTGCCTGGAGTCGAGGACAGGGAGCAGCTAATGAAAAACTGTTTTTT. It is translated as CAWSRGQGAANEKLFF.